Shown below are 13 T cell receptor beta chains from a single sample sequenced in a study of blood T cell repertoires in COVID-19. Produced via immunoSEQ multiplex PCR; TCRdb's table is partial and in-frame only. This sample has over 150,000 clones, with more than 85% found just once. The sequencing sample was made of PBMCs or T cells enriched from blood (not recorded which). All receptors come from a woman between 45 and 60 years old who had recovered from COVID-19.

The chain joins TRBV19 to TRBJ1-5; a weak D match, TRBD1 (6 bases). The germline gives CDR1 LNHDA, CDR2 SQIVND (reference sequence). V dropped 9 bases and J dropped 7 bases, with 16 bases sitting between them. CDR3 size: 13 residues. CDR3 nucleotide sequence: TGTGCCAGCCGGGACACCTCATGGCAGCCCCAGCATTTT. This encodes CASRDTSWQPQHF.

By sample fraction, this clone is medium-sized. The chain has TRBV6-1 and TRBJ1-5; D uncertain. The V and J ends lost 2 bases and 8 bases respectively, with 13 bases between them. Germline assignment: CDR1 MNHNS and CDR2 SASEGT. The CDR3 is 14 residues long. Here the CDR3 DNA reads TGTGCCAGCAGTGAAAGCGGGGAAATGGAGCCCCAGCATTTT. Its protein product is CASSESGEMEPQHF.

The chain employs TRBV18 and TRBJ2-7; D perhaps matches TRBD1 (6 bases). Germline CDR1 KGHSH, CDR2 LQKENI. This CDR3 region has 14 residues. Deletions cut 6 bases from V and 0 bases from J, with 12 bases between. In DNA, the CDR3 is TGTGCCAGCTCTCTGGACAGCCTCTCCTACGAGCAGTACTTC. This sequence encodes CASSLDSLSYEQYF.

The CDR3 DNA reads TGTGCCAGCAGCCACATCCGGCGGGGGAACGAGCAGTACTTC. It translates to CASSHIRRGNEQYF. This chain uses TRBV11-2 with TRBJ2-7; TRBD2 matches 7 bases. Germline values: CDR1 SGHAT, CDR2 FQNNGV. V lost 5 bases, J lost 5 bases, and 9 bases stayed unmatched. The CDR3 runs to 14 residues. Together with reference TRBV11-2 and TRBJ2-7, the CDR3 gives the full variable domain: EAGVAQSPRYKIIEKRQSVAFWCNPISGHATLYWYQQILGQGPKLLIQFQNNGVVDDSQLPKDRFSAERLKGVDSTLKIQPAKLEDSAVYLCASSHIRRGNEQYFGPGTRLTVT.

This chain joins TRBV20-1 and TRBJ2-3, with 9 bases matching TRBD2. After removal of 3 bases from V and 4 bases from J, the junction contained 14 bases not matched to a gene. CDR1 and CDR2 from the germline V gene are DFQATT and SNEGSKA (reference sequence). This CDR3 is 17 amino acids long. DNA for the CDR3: TGCAGTGCTAGTAATATGGAGGCGGGAGGGAACTCAGATACGCAGTATTTT. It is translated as CSASNMEAGGNSDTQYF.

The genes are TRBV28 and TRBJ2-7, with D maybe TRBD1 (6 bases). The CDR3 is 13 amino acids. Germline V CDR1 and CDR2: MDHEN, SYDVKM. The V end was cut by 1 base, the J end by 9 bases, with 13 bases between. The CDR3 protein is CASSLYEGERQYF. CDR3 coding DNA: TGTGCCAGCAGTTTATACGAGGGGGAACGGCAGTACTTC.

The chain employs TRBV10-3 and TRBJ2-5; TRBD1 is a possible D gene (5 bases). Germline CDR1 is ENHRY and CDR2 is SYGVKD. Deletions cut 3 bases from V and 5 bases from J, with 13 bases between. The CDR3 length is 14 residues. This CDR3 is CAISDPGMGETQYF. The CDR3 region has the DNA TGTGCCATCAGTGACCCAGGGATGGGGGAGACCCAGTACTTC.

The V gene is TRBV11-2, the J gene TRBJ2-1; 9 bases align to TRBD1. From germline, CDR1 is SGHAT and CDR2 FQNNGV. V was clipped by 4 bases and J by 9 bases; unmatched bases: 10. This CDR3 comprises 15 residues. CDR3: CASSSIRQGGPEQFF. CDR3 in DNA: TGTGCCAGCAGCTCGATTCGACAGGGGGGTCCTGAGCAGTTCTTC.

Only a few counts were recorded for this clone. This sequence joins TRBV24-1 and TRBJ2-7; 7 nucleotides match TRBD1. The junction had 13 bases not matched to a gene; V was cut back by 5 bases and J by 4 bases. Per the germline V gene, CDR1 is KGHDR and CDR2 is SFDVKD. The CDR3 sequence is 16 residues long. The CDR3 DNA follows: TGTGCCACCAGTGGTCAAGGCCAGAGGGGGCTATACGAGCAGTACTTC. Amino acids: CATSGQGQRGLYEQYF.

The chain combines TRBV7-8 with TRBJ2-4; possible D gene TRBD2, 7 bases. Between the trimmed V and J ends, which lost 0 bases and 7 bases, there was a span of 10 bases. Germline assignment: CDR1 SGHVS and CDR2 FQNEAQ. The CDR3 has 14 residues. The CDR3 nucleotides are TGTGCCAGCAGCTTAGCGAAGGGGGGGAACATTCAGTACTTC. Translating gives CASSLAKGGNIQYF.

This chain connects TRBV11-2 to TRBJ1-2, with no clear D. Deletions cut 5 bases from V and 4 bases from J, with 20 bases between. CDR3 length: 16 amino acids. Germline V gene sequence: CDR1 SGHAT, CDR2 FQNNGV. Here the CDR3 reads CASSPGGKGVGYGYTF. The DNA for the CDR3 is TGTGCCAGCAGCCCGGGCGGGAAGGGAGTCGGCTATGGCTACACCTTC. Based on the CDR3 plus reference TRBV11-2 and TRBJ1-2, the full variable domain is EAGVAQSPRYKIIEKRQSVAFWCNPISGHATLYWYQQILGQGPKLLIQFQNNGVVDDSQLPKDRFSAERLKGVDSTLKIQPAKLEDSAVYLCASSPGGKGVGYGYTFGSGTRLTVV.

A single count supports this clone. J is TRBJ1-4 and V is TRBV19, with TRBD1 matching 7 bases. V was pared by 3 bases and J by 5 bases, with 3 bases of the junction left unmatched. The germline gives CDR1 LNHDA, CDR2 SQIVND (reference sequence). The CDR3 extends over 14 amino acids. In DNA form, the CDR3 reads TGTGCCAGTAGTATTGGGACAGTGAATGAAAAACTGTTTTTT. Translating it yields CASSIGTVNEKLFF.

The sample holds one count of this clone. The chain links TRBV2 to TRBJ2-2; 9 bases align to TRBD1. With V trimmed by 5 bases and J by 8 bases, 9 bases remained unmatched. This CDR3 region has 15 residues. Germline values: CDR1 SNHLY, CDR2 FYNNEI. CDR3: CASSLGGTGRGELFF. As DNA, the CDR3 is TGTGCCAGCAGTCTCGGCGGGACAGGGAGAGGGGAGCTGTTTTTT.